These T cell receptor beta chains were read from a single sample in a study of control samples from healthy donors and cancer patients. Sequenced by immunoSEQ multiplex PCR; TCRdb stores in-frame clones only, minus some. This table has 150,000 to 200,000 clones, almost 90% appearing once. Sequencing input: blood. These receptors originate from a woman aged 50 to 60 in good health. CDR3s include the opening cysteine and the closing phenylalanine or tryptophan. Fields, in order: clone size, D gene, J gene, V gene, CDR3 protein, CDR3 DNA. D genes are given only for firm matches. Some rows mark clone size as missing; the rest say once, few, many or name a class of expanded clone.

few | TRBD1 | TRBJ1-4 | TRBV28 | CASSQGPRQGATNEKLFF | TGTGCCAGCAGCCAAGGGCCCCGACAGGGCGCAACTAATGAAAAACTGTTTTTT
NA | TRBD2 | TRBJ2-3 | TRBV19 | CASRKTSGRALDTQYF | TGTGCCAGTAGGAAGACTAGCGGGAGGGCCTTAGATACGCAGTATTTT
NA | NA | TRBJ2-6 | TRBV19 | CASSIYSGANVLTF | TGTGCCAGTAGTATCTACTCTGGGGCCAACGTCCTGACTTTC
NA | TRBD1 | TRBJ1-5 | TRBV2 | CASRRDRDNQPQHF | TGTGCCAGCCGCCGGGACAGGGACAATCAGCCCCAGCATTTT
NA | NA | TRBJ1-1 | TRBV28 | CASSPTSGGSTEAFF | TGTGCCAGCAGCCCCACCTCCGGGGGAAGCACTGAAGCTTTCTTT
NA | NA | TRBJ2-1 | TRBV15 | CATSRDLGTSIDNEQFF | TGTGCCACCAGCAGAGATTTGGGGACTTCCATAGACAATGAGCAGTTCTTC
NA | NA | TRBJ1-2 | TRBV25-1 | CASSDHQAGALNYGYTF | TGTGCCAGCAGTGACCACCAGGCGGGGGCCCTCAACTATGGCTACACCTTC
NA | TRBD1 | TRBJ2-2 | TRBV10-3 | CAIRGQAANTGELFF | TGTGCCATCAGAGGACAGGCCGCGAACACCGGGGAGCTGTTTTTT
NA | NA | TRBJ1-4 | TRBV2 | CASNGGRGNEKLFF | TGTGCCAGCAATGGGGGGCGCGGAAATGAAAAACTGTTTTTT
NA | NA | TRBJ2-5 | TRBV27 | CASSWRHSQETQYF | TGTGCCAGCAGTTGGCGACACTCTCAAGAGACCCAGTACTTC
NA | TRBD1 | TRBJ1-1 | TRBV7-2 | CASSSYRQGAEAFF | TGTGCCAGCAGCTCTTACAGACAGGGGGCTGAAGCTTTCTTT
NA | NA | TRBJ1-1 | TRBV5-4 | CASSLAIPGANTEAFF | TGTGCCAGCAGCTTGGCAATTCCAGGAGCGAACACTGAAGCTTTCTTT
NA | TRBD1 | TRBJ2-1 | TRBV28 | CASSPGQVGYNEQFF | TGTGCCAGCAGTCCAGGACAGGTGGGGTACAATGAGCAGTTCTTC
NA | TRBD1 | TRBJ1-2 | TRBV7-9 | CASSLQGAGGYTF | TGTGCCAGCAGCTTACAGGGGGCAGGCGGCTACACCTTC
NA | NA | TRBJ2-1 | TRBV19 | CASSLSGGSYNEQFF | TGTGCCAGTAGTCTGTCCGGGGGATCCTACAATGAGCAGTTCTTC
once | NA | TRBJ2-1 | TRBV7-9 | CASSLSGARVYNEQFF | TGTGCCAGCAGCTTATCGGGGGCCCGGGTTTACAATGAGCAGTTCTTC
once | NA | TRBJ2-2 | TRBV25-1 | CASSENVGGPGELFF | TGTGCCAGCAGTGAAAATGTGGGGGGCCCCGGGGAGCTGTTTTTT
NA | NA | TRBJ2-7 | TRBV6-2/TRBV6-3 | CASSLVGSFEQYF | TGTGCCAGCAGTTTGGTCGGCTCTTTCGAGCAGTACTTC
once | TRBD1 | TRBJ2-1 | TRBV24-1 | CATSDTSGQGSHEQFF | TGTGCCACCAGTGATACGTCGGGACAGGGGAGCCATGAGCAGTTCTTC
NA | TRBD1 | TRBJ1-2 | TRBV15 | CATSRGGGIGYGYTF | TGTGCCACCAGCAGAGGAGGGGGCATTGGCTATGGCTACACCTTC
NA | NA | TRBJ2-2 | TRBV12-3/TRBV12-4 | CASSLTDTGELFF | TGTGCCAGCAGTTTAACGGACACCGGGGAGCTGTTTTTT
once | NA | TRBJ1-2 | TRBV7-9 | CASRGGNFGGYTF | TGTGCCAGCAGGGGAGGGAATTTCGGTGGCTACACCTTC
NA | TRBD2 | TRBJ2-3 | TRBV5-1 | CASSWVAGTTDTQYF | TGCGCCAGCAGCTGGGTAGCGGGGACGACAGATACGCAGTATTTT
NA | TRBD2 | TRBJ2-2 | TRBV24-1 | CATSDSRSGGASSGELFF | TGTGCCACCAGTGATTCGCGGAGCGGGGGGGCATCGTCCGGGGAGCTGTTTTTT
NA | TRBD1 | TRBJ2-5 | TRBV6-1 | CASSESGTGVETQYF | TGTGCCAGCAGTGAATCCGGGACAGGGGTGGAGACCCAGTACTTC
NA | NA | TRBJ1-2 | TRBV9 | CASSVDRGIEGYTF | TGTGCCAGCAGCGTAGATCGGGGGATCGAGGGCTACACCTTC
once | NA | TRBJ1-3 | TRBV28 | CASIFNVGTGNTIYF | TGTGCCAGCATCTTTAATGTGGGAACTGGAAACACCATATATTTT
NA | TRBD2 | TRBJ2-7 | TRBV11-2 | CASSSRSTESRGSYEQYF | TGTGCCAGCAGCTCCCGGTCAACGGAGTCTCGCGGGAGTTACGAGCAGTACTTC
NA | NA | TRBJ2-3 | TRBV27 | CASSYQGGTDTQYF | TGTGCCAGCAGTTACCAAGGAGGCACAGATACGCAGTATTTT
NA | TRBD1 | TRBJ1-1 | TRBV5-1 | CASSLVGLRDRDVNTEAFF | TGCGCCAGCAGCTTGGTGGGGCTCCGGGACAGGGACGTGAACACTGAAGCTTTCTTT
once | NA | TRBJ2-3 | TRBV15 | CATSRDWAASTDTQYF | TGTGCCACCAGCAGAGATTGGGCAGCTAGCACAGATACGCAGTATTTT
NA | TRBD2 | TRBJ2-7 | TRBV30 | CACGTSGNYEQYF | TGTGCCTGCGGGACTAGCGGGAACTACGAGCAGTACTTC